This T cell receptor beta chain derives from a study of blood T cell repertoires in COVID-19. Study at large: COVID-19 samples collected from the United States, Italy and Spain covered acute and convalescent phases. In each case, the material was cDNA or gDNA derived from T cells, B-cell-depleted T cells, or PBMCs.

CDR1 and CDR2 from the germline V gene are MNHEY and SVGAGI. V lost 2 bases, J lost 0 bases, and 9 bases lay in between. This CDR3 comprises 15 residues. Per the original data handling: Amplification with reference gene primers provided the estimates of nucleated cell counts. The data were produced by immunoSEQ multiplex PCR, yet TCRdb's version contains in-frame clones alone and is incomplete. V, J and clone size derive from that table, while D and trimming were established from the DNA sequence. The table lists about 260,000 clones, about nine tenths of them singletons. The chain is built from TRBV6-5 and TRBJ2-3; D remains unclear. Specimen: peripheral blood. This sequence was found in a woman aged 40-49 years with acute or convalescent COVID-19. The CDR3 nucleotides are TGTGCCAGCAGTTACCGCGCGGCTAGCACAGATACGCAGTATTTT. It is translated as CASSYRAASTDTQYF.